This T cell receptor (beta chain) was captured in a study of T cell responses to AZD1222 COVID-19 vaccine. Study observations and caveats: Most donors were white British and more were female, and clonal diversity was possibly underestimated. The peak T cell response came first, and repertoires were sampled only after it.

The V gene end was trimmed by 0 bases and the J gene end by 3 bases; junction bases not matched to a gene: 2. The CDR3 is 15 amino acids. From germline, CDR1 is SGHTA and CDR2 FQGNSA. This table comes from immunoSEQ multiplex PCR, and its TCRdb copy is limited to in-frame clones, with some not included. The repertoire consists of about 70,000 clones, with roughly 90% occurring once and the leading ten covering more than 5%. This clone has just one count. What it binds is not known. The gene calls are TRBV7-2 and TRBJ1-3; TRBD1 agrees at 7 bases. Material: peripheral blood, obtained on day 0 of MenACWY control vaccination. This clonotype was obtained from an adult in good health. Written as DNA, the CDR3 is TGTGCCAGCAGCTTAGCAGGGGGCAGTGGAAACACCATATATTTT. Its translation: CASSLAGGSGNTIYF.